This TCR beta chain was obtained from a study of identical twins. Overall study results and limits: Twin pairs' shared out-of-frame alpha sequences were enriched in low generation probability. For zero-insertion analyses, partial confounding could come from invariant MAIT and iNKT cells. Without tracking the same donors, conclusions rested on cross-sectional statistical analysis. Insertions ran lower in abundant cord blood beta clonotypes, though not in memory repertoires.

The sample holds a few counts of this clonotype. Its specificity is not known. From the 5' RACE reads, TCRdb called clonotypes with MiXCR, one entry per CDR3 protein. Here the sample spans about 300,000 distinct CDR3 sequences, about 12% being singletons. This CDR3 contains 17 residues. Per germline, CDR1 ENHRY and CDR2 SYGVKD. V dropped 0 bases and J dropped 0 bases, with 12 bases sitting between them. The same sample was also studied in work on yellow fever vaccine responses in identical twins.

The chain is built from TRBV10-3 and TRBJ2-1; maybe TRBD1 (5 bases). What was sequenced was CD8+ T cells sorted from blood. The source of this sequence is a woman younger than 35 in good health. CDR3 sequence: CAISESVGVSSYNEQFF. CDR3 DNA: TGTGCCATCAGTGAGTCGGTAGGGGTTAGCTCCTACAATGAGCAGTTCTTC.